These 23 T cell receptor beta chains were sequenced from one sample in a study of T-cell memory formation after mild COVID-19. TCRdb re-analysed the 5' RACE reads in MiXCR, keeping a single row per CDR3 protein. There are approximately 260,000 distinct CDR3 sequences in the sample; roughly 17% occur only once, and 20% to 25% lies in the top ten. The sequencing input was PBMCs or a T cell subset sorted from them (not recorded which). These receptors came from a man aged 18-30 years who had mild COVID-19 (a few samples of this study predate the infection). Cell type and time point are not known.

This clonotype was observed a handful of times. V gene TRBV9 combines with J gene TRBJ2-7, with a possible D match to TRBD1 (8 bases). V was shortened by 4 bases and J by 6 bases, with 17 bases between the two germline ends. Germline CDR1 is SGDLS and CDR2 is YYNGEE. This CDR3 is 14 amino acids long. This CDR3 reads CASSPTGEGSEQYF. The DNA of the CDR3 is TGTGCCAGCAGCCCGACAGGGGAGGGGAGCGAGCAGTACTTC.

This clonotype was counted at least ten times. This rearrangement joins TRBV5-1 to TRBJ2-1; 9 nucleotides agree with TRBD2. The CDR3 length is 18 residues. The germline V gene has CDR1 SGHRS and CDR2 YFSETQ. V dropped 5 bases and J dropped 0; count of bases not matched to a gene: 12. As DNA, the CDR3 is TGCGCCAGCAGGCCCCCCGTTAGCGGGGGAAGCTCCTACAATGAGCAGTTCTTC. This codes for CASRPPVSGGSSYNEQFF.

The V and J genes are TRBV5-1 and TRBJ2-3, with D uncertain. V was trimmed by 2 bases and J by 4 bases, leaving 8 bases between them. Looked up from germline, CDR1 is SGHRS and CDR2 is YFSETQ. This CDR3 region has 13 residues. This CDR3 reads CASSFTAPDTQYF. For the CDR3, the DNA is TGCGCCAGCAGCTTTACAGCGCCAGATACGCAGTATTTT.

V and J are TRBV7-2 and TRBJ2-1; 12 positions match TRBD2. The CDR3 spans 16 residues. The J segment lost 12 bases and the V segment lost 8 bases, leaving 17 bases of the junction unmatched. Germline lookup yields CDR1 SGHTA and CDR2 FQGNSA. The CDR3 is CASGNPGTSGPGGQFF. CDR3 sequence (DNA): TGTGCCAGCGGAAACCCAGGGACTAGCGGGCCCGGGGGGCAGTTCTTC.

This clonotype was detected a few times. V gene TRBV4-3 combines with J gene TRBJ2-5, with D tentatively TRBD2 (5 bases). V was pared by 4 bases and J by 3 bases, with 15 bases between. Germline V CDR1 and CDR2: LGHNA, YSLEER. The CDR3 loop spans 15 amino acids. The CDR3 DNA reads TGCGCCAGCAGCCGCCAACACCTCGGGGAAGAGACCCAGTACTTC. This sequence encodes CASSRQHLGEETQYF.

This clonotype was detected a few times. The chain couples TRBV7-2 to TRBJ2-1; 7 bases match TRBD1. V was pared by 1 base and J by 14 bases, with 5 bases of the junction left unmatched. The CDR3 length is 12 residues. Germline CDR1 reads SGHTA; CDR2 reads FQGNSA. CDR3 sequence: CASSLEQGIKFF. CDR3 in DNA: TGTGCCAGCAGCTTAGAACAGGGGATAAAGTTCTTC.

This clonotype was counted between two and nine times. The J gene is TRBJ2-7, the V gene TRBV5-6; no definite D call. V lost 3 bases to trimming and J lost 4 bases, with 11 bases between them. The CDR3 is 13 amino acids. Germline-derived CDR1 and CDR2 are SGHDT and YYEEEE. The CDR3 region is CASSCVTEYEQYF. CDR3 coding DNA: TGTGCCAGCAGCTGCGTAACAGAATACGAGCAGTACTTC.

This sequence joins TRBV28 and TRBJ2-3; D assignment may be TRBD1 or TRBD2 (5 bases each). The CDR3 runs 15 residues. Germline V gene data show CDR1 as MDHEN and CDR2 as SYDVKM. Deletions cut 6 bases from V and 2 bases from J, with 15 bases between. The CDR3 is CASSPGGRTTDTQYF. In nucleotides, the CDR3 is TGTGCCAGCAGCCCTGGGGGACGGACCACAGATACGCAGTATTTT. The variable domain in full, completed from reference TRBV28 and TRBJ2-3, reads DVKVTQSSRYLVKRTGEKVFLECVQDMDHENMFWYRQDPGLGLRLIYFSYDVKMKEKGDIPEGYSVSREKKERFSLILESASTNQTSMYLCASSPGGRTTDTQYFGPGTRLTVL.

The chain has TRBV5-4 and TRBJ2-5; TRBD2 matches 11 bases. The CDR3 is made up of 16 amino acids. CDR1 is SGHNT and CDR2 is YYREEE in the germline V gene (reference sequence). The V gene end was trimmed by 4 bases and the J gene end by 5 bases; junction bases not matched to a gene: 10. The CDR3 is CASSTLAGGTQETQYF. The CDR3 coding sequence is TGTGCCAGCAGCACCCTAGCGGGGGGCACCCAGGAGACCCAGTACTTC.

Only a few counts were recorded for this clonotype. The genes are TRBV28 and TRBJ1-5; TRBD1 matches at 7 bases. V trimming: 7 bases; J trimming: 6 bases; junction bases outside the gene matches: 12. This CDR3 is 15 amino acids long. Germline V gene data show CDR1 as MDHEN and CDR2 as SYDVKM. The CDR3 DNA follows: TGTGCCAGCATCCTAGGCCAGGGACAGACTCAGCCCCAGCATTTT. Translation gives CASILGQGQTQPQHF. The full variable domain, with the rest looked up from reference TRBV28 and TRBJ1-5, is DVKVTQSSRYLVKRTGEKVFLECVQDMDHENMFWYRQDPGLGLRLIYFSYDVKMKEKGDIPEGYSVSREKKERFSLILESASTNQTSMYLCASILGQGQTQPQHFGDGTRLSIL.

In its sample, this clonotype was seen a few times. The genes are TRBV12-3 or TRBV12-4 and TRBJ2-1; D is undetermined. CDR3 length: 14 residues. The ends were cut back, 3 bases at V and 0 bases at J, with 6 bases in the middle. The CDR3 DNA reads TGTGCCAGCAGTTTCAAAGGCTCCTACAATGAGCAGTTCTTC. Protein product: CASSFKGSYNEQFF.

Only a few counts were recorded for this clonotype. This sequence joins TRBV20-1 and TRBJ2-5; weak D call: TRBD2 (6 bases). Germline V gene sequence: CDR1 DFQATT, CDR2 SNEGSKA (reference sequence). The CDR3 length is 13 residues. Trimming stripped 5 bases from V and 5 bases from J, with 15 bases between. The CDR3: CSARDLKAETQYF. CDR3 bases: TGCAGTGCTCGGGACTTAAAGGCGGAGACCCAGTACTTC.

This clonotype came up a few times. V is TRBV6-1 and J is TRBJ2-6, with 8 bases identical to TRBD1. The CDR3 spans 16 residues. Germline V lookup: CDR1 MNHNS, CDR2 SASEGT. Losses at the gene ends were 8 bases for V and 0 bases for J; bases not matched to a gene: 6. The CDR3 DNA follows: TGTGCCAGCTTGGACAGGGTAACCTCTGGGGCCAACGTCCTGACTTTC. It is translated as CASLDRVTSGANVLTF.

The chain joins TRBV5-1 to TRBJ1-4; a possible D gene is TRBD1 (5 bases). CDR1 and CDR2 from the germline V gene are SGHRS and YFSETQ. CDR3 length: 15 amino acids. Between the trimmed V and J ends, which lost 2 bases and 1 base, there was a span of 9 bases. CDR3 in DNA: TGCGCCAGCAGCTTCTGGGGGGGAACTAATGAAAAACTGTTTTTT. Translation: CASSFWGGTNEKLFF. Variable domain in full (rest from reference TRBV5-1 and TRBJ1-4): KAGVTQTPRYLIKTRGQQVTLSCSPISGHRSVSWYQQTPGQGLQFLFEYFSETQRNKGNFPGRFSGRQFSNSRSEMNVSTLELGDSALYLCASSFWGGTNEKLFFGSGTQLSVL.

The CDR3 DNA is TGTGCCAGCAGCTTCGGGCTAAGGGGAGCTTTCTTT. It specifies CASSFGLRGAFF. This rearrangement joins TRBV7-2 to TRBJ1-1; TRBD1 is a possible D gene (5 bases). V was cut by 3 bases and J by 10 bases, with 12 bases left in between. CDR1 is SGHTA and CDR2 is FQGNSA in the germline V gene. The CDR3 length is 12 residues.

V usage is TRBV5-1 and J usage is TRBJ2-7; the match to TRBD1 covers 10 bases. The CDR3 spans 13 residues. V dropped 3 bases and J dropped 6; count of bases not matched to a gene: 3. Germline CDR1 is SGHRS and CDR2 is YFSETQ. CDR3 nucleotides: TGCGCCAGCAGCTGGGGGACAGGGGCCGAGCAGTACTTC. Translating gives CASSWGTGAEQYF.

This clonotype was observed a few times. The CDR3 spells CSARVAGVNEQFF. The CDR3 DNA follows: TGCAGTGCTAGGGTAGCGGGGGTAAATGAGCAGTTCTTC. The chain recombines TRBV20-1 with TRBJ2-1; 9 positions match TRBD2. The CDR3 has 13 amino acids. CDR1 is DFQATT and CDR2 is SNEGSKA in the germline V gene (reference sequence). V shed 3 bases, J shed 7 bases, and the junction held 4 bases outside the gene matches.

The chain has TRBV6-2 or TRBV6-3 and TRBJ2-3, with 8 bases aligning to TRBD1. Trimming took 6 bases from V and 3 from J; bases not matched to a gene: 11. The germline V gene encodes CDR1 MNHEY and CDR2 SVGEGT. The CDR3 has 16 amino acids. In nucleotides, the CDR3 is TGTGCCAGCAGCCCTTGGACAGGGACCCTGACAGATACGCAGTATTTT. It is translated as CASSPWTGTLTDTQYF.

This chain links TRBV28 with TRBJ2-5; D is perhaps TRBD2 (5 bases). The CDR3 has 15 amino acids. Germline CDR1 is MDHEN and CDR2 is SYDVKM. V was trimmed by 4 bases and J by 7 bases, leaving 19 bases between them. CDR3 nucleotides: TGTGCCAGCAGTTCCCCCGTTGGAGGACGGGGGACCCAGTACTTC. Translating it yields CASSSPVGGRGTQYF.

This clonotype turned up a few times. The chain recombines TRBV6-2 or TRBV6-3 with TRBJ2-5, with 7 positions matching TRBD1. This CDR3 has 16 residues. Germline lookup yields CDR1 MNHEY and CDR2 SVGEGT. J lost 3 bases, V lost 2 bases, and 9 bases had no gene match. CDR3 region: CASSYLRTGMKETQYF. The CDR3 nucleotides read TGTGCCAGCAGTTACCTCCGGACAGGCATGAAAGAGACCCAGTACTTC.

J is TRBJ2-2 and V is TRBV21-1; TRBD2 is taken as the D call from the table, unchecked against the DNA. TRBV21-1 is described as a pseudogene. CDR3 length equals 12 residues. The CDR3 reads CAPPARGGELFF. The CDR3 DNA is TGTGCCCCGCCAGCTCGGGGCGGGGAGCTGTTTTTT.

A few counts support this clonotype. DNA for the CDR3: TGCAGTGCCGGGGACAGCCAAGAGACCCAGTACTTC. It encodes CSAGDSQETQYF. The chain employs TRBV20-1 and TRBJ2-5, with 7 bases identical to TRBD1. Germline V lookup: CDR1 DFQATT, CDR2 SNEGSKA (reference sequence). This CDR3 contains 12 residues. After removal of 6 bases from V and 1 base from J, the junction contained 2 bases not matched to a gene.

This clonotype was counted only a few times. The V gene is TRBV5-1, the J gene TRBJ2-5, with a possible D match to TRBD2 (5 bases). The CDR3 covers 14 residues. Germline V gene data show CDR1 as SGHRS and CDR2 as YFSETQ. Trimming stripped 4 bases from V and 4 bases from J, with 14 bases between. CDR3 loop: CASSVGLERETQYF. In DNA form, the CDR3 reads TGCGCCAGCAGCGTCGGACTTGAGAGAGAGACCCAGTACTTC.